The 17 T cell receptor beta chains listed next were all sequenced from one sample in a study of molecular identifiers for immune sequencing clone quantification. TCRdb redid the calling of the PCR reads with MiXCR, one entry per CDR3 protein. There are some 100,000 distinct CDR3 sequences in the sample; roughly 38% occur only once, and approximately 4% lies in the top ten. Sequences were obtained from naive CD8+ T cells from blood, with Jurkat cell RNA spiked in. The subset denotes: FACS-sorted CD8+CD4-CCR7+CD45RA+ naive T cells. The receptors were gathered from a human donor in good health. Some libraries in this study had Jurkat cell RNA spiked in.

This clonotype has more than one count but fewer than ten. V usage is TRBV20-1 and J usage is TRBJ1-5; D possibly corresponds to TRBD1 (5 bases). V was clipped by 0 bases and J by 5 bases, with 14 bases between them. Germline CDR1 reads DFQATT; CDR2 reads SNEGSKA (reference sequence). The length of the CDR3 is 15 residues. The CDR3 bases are TGCAGTGCTAGAGATGAGGGGAGCATCGATCAGCCCCAGCATTTT. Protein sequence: CSARDEGSIDQPQHF.

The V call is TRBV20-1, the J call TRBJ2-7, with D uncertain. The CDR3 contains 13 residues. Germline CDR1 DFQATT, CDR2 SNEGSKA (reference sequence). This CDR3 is CRVPLSGFYEQYF. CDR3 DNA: TGCAGAGTCCCTTTGTCGGGTTTCTACGAGCAGTACTTC.

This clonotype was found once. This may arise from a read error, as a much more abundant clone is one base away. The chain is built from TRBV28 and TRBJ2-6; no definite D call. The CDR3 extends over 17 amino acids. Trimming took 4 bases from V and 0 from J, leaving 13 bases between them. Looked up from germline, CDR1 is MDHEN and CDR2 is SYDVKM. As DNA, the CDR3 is TGTGCCAGCAGTTCCTGGACGGAAGTCTCTGGGGCCAACGTCCTGACTTTC. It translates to CASSSWTEVSGANVLTF.

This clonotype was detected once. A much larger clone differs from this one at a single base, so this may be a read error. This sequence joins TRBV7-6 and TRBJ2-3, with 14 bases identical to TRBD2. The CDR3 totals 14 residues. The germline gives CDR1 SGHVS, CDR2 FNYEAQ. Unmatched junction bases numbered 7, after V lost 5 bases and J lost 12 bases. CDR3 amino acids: CASSRGLAGDIQYF. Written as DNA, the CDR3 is TGTGCCAGCAGCCGGGGACTAGCGGGAGACATCCAGTATTTT.

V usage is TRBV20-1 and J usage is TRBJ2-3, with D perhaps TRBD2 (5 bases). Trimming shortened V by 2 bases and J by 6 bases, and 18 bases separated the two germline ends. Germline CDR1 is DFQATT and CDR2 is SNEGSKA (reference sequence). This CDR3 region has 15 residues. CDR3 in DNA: TGCAGTGCTAGATCTACTAGTCTTCTCCCCGATACGCAGTATTTT. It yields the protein CSARSTSLLPDTQYF.

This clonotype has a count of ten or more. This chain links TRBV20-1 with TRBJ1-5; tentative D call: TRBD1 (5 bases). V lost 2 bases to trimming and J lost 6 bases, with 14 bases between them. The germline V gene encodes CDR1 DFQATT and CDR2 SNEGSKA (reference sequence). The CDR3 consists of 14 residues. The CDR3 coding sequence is TGCAGTGCTAGAAACAGAGGGGTTACTCAGCCCCAGCATTTT. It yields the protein CSARNRGVTQPQHF.

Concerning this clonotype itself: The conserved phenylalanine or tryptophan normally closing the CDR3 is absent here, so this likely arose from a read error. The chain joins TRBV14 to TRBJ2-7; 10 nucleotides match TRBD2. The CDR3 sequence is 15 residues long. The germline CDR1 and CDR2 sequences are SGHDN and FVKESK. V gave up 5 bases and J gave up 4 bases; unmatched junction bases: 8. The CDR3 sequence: CASSSRSSGSYEQYL. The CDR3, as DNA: TGTGCCAGCAGCTCAAGGTCTAGCGGGAGTTACGAGCAGTACCTC.

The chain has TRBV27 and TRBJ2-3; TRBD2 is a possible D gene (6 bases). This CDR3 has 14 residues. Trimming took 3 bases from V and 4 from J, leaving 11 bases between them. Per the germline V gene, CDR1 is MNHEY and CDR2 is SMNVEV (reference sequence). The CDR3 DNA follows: TGTGCCAGCAGTTTCGCCTCTAGCGCAGATACGCAGTATTTT. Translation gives CASSFASSADTQYF.

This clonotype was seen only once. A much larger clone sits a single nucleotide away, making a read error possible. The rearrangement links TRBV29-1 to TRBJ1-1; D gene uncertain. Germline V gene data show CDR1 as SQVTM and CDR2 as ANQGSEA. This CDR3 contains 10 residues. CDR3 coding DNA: TGCAGCGTTGTGAACACTGGAGCTTTCTTT. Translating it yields CSVVNTGAFF.

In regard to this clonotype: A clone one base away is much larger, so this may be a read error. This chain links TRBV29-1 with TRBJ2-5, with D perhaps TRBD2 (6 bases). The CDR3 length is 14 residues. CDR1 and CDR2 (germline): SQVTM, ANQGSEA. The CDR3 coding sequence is TGCAGCGTTGAAGTGACGGACTACCAAGAGATCCAGTACTTC. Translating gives CSVEVTDYQEIQYF.

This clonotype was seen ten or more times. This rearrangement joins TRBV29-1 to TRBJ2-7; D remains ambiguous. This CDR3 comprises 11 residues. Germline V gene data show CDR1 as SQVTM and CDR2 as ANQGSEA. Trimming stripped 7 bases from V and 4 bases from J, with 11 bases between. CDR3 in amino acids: CSATLGYEQYF. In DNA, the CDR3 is TGCAGCGCCACCCTAGGGTACGAGCAGTACTTC.

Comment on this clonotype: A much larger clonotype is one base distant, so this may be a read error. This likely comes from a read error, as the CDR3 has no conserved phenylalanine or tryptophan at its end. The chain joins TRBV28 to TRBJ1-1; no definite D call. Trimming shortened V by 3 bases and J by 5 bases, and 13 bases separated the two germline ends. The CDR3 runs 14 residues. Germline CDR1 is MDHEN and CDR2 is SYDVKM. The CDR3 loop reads CASSLTPETTEAFL. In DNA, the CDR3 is TGTGCCAGCAGTTTGACACCCGAAACTACTGAAGCTTTCCTT.

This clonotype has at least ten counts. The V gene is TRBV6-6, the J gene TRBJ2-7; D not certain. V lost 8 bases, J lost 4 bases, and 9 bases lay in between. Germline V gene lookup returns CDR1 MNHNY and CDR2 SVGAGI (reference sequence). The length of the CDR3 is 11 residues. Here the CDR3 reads CASWSGYEQYF. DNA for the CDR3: TGTGCCAGCTGGTCTGGGTACGAGCAGTACTTC.

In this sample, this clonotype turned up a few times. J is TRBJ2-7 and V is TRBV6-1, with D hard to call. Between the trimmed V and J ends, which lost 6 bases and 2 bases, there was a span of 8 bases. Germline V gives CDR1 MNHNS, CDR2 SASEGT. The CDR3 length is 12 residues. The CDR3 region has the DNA TGTGCCAGCAGACCCCGGGCCTACGAGCAGTACTTC. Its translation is CASRPRAYEQYF.

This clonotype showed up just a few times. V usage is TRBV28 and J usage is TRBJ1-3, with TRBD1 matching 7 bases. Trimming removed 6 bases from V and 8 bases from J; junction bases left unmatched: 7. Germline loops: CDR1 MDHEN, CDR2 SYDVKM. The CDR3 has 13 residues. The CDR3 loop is CASSHDRAHTIYF. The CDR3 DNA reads TGTGCCAGCAGCCACGACAGGGCTCACACCATATATTTT. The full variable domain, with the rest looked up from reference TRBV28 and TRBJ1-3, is DVKVTQSSRYLVKRTGEKVFLECVQDMDHENMFWYRQDPGLGLRLIYFSYDVKMKEKGDIPEGYSVSREKKERFSLILESASTNQTSMYLCASSHDRAHTIYFGEGSWLTVV.

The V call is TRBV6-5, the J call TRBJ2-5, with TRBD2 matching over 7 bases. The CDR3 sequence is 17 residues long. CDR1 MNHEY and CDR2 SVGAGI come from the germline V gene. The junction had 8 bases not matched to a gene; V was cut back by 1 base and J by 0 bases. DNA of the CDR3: TGTGCCAGCAGTTACTTGTTTGCGGGAGTGCACCAAGAGACCCAGTACTTC. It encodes CASSYLFAGVHQETQYF.

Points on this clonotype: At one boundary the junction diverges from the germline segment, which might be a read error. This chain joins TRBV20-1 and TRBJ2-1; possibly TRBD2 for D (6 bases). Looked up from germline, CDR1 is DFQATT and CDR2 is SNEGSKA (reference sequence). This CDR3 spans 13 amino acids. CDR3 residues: CSARHGGYNEQLF. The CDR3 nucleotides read TGCAGTGCTCGACACGGGGGTTACAATGAGCAGCTCTTC.